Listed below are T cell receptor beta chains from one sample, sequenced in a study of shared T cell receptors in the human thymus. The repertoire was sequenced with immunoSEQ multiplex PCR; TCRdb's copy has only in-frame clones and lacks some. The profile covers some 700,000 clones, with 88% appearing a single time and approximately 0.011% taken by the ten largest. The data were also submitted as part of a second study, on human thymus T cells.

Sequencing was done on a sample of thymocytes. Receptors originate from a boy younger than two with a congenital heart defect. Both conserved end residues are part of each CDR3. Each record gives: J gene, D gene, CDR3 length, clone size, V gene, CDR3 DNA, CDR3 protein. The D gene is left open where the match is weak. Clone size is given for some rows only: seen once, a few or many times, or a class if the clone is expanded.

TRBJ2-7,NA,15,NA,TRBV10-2,TGCGCCAGCGGAGTACTGACCGGGGTCCGGCTCGAGCAGTACTTC,CASGVLTGVRLEQYF
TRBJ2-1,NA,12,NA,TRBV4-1,TGCGCCAGCAGACAGGCCAACAATGAGCAGTTCTTC,CASRQANNEQFF
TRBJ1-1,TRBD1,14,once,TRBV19,TGTGCCAGTAGTGCAGACAGGGCGAACACTGAAGCTTTCTTT,CASSADRANTEAFF
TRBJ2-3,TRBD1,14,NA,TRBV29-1,TGCAGCGAAGGGACAGGGGGTCTCACAGATACGCAGTATTTT,CSEGTGGLTDTQYF
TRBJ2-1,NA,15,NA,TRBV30,TGTGCCTGGAGTCTGTTCACAGGGACGCACAATGAGCAGTTCTTC,CAWSLFTGTHNEQFF
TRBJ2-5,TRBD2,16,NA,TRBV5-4,TGTGCCAGCAGCTTGATGACTAGCGGGAGTTCGGAGACCCAGTACTTC,CASSLMTSGSSETQYF
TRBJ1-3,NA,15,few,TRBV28,TGTGCCAGCAGTTTCAGGCCATACTCTGGAAACACCATATATTTT,CASSFRPYSGNTIYF
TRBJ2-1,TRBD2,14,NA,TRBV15,TGTGCCACCACCCAACTAGCGGGACCAAATGAGCAGTTCTTC,CATTQLAGPNEQFF
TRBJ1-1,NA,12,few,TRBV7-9,TGTGCCAGCAGCTCCCCAAACACTGAAGCTTTCTTT,CASSSPNTEAFF
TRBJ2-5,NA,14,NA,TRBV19,TGTGCCAGTAGTCCGCCGGGGTCCCAAGAGACCCAGTACTTC,CASSPPGSQETQYF
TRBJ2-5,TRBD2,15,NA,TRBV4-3,TGCGCCAGCAGCTCTGGACTAGCGTACCAAGAGACCCAGTACTTC,CASSSGLAYQETQYF
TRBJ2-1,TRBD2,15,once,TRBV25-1,TGTGCCAGCGGCGGACTAGCGGGAGCACACAATGAGCAGTTCTTC,CASGGLAGAHNEQFF
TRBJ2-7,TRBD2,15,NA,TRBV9,TGTGCCAGCAGCGCCGAGGGACTAGCGGCCTACGAGCAGTACTTC,CASSAEGLAAYEQYF
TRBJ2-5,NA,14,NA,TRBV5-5,TGTGCCAGCAGCTTGGACCGTTTCGGAGAGACCCAGTACTTC,CASSLDRFGETQYF
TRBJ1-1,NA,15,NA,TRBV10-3,TGTGCCATCAACCTTTCAGGGCTAGATGGCACTGAAGCTTTCTTT,CAINLSGLDGTEAFF
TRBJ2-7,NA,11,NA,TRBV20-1,TGCAGTGCTAGTGGACAGTTCGAGCAGTACTTC,CSASGQFEQYF
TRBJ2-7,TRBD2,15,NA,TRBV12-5,TGTGCTAGTGGTTTGGTTCTAGCGGGATACTACGAGCAGTACTTC,CASGLVLAGYYEQYF
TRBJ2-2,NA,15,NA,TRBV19,TGTGCCAGTAGTATAGGAGCAGGGAACACCGGGGAGCTGTTTTTT,CASSIGAGNTGELFF
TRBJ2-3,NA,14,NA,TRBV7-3,TGTGCCAGCAGCTTAGGCGGCCCCACAGATACGCAGTATTTT,CASSLGGPTDTQYF
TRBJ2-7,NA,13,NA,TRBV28,TGTGCCAGCAGTTTATGGCGCTTATACGAGCAGTACTTC,CASSLWRLYEQYF
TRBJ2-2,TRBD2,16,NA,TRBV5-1,TGCGCCAGCAGCCGGGGCGGGGCGGGAGGCCCCGGGGAGCTGTTTTTT,CASSRGGAGGPGELFF
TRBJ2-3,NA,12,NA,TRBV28,TGTGCCAGCAGGCGAATCACAGATACGCAGTATTTT,CASRRITDTQYF
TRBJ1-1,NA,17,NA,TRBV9,TGTGCCAGCAGCGTAGAGCAGGGCTTTTGGGAGAACACTGAAGCTTTCTTT,CASSVEQGFWENTEAFF
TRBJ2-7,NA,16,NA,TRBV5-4,TGTGCCAGCAGCTTGGTGGCAGGGGAGAGCGGATACGAGCAGTACTTC,CASSLVAGESGYEQYF
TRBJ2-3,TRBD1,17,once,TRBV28,TGTGCCAGCAGTTTATTGGACAGGGCGGTCAGCACAGATACGCAGTATTTT,CASSLLDRAVSTDTQYF
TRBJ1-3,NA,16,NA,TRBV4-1,TGCGCCAGCAGCCAAGAGGGAGTGGACTTTGGAAACACCATATATTTT,CASSQEGVDFGNTIYF
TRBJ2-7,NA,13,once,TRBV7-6,TGTGCCAGCAGCTTAAGGACAGCCTACGAGCAGTACTTC,CASSLRTAYEQYF
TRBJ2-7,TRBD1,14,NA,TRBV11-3,TGTGCCAGCAGCTTAGTGGCAGGGGGCGACGAGCAGTACTTC,CASSLVAGGDEQYF
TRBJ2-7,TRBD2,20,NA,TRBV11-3,TGTGCCAGCAGCTTAGCTCGCCCGGGACTAGCGGGATCTGACTCCTACGAGCAGTACTTC,CASSLARPGLAGSDSYEQYF
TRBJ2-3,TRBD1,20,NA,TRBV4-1,TGCGCCAGCAGCCAAGGGGATCTTGATAGGGGGCGAGGACGGGACAATACGCAGTATTTT,CASSQGDLDRGRGRDNTQYF